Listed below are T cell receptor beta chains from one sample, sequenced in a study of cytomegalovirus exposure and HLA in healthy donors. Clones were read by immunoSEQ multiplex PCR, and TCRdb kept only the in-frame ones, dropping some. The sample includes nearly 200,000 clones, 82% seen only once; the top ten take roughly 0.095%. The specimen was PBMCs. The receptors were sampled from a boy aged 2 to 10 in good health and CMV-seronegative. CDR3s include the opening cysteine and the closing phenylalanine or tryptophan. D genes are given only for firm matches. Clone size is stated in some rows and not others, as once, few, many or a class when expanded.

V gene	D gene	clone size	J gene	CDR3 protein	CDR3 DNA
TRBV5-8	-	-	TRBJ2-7	CASHPRVVYEQYF	TGTGCCAGCCACCCTAGAGTGGTGTACGAGCAGTACTTC
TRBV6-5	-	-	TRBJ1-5	CATTGPEGQPQHF	TGTGCCACTACCGGGCCTGAGGGTCAGCCCCAGCATTTT
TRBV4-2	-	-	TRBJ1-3	CASSPLPGNTIYF	TGTGCCAGCAGCCCCCTTCCTGGAAACACCATATATTTT
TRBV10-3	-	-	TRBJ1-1	CAISESSGFNTEAFF	TGTGCCATCAGTGAGTCATCGGGGTTCAACACTGAAGCTTTCTTT
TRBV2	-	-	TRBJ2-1	CASSVTENEQFF	TGTGCCAGCAGCGTGACTGAGAATGAGCAGTTCTTC
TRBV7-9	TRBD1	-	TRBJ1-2	CASSGYTDREGGYTF	TGTGCCAGCAGCGGTTATACGGACAGGGAAGGGGGCTACACCTTC
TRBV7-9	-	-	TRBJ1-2	CASSPSGLGVDGYTF	TGTGCCAGCAGCCCCAGTGGCCTAGGGGTTGATGGCTACACCTTC
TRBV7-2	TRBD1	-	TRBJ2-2	CASSQDRGFGELFF	TGTGCCAGCAGCCAGGACAGGGGCTTTGGGGAGCTGTTTTTT
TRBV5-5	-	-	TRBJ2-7	CASSPGKAPIGSYEQYF	TGTGCCAGCAGCCCGGGGAAAGCCCCTATCGGCTCCTACGAGCAGTACTTC
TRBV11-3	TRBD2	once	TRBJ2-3	CASRYASGCSTDTQYF	TGTGCCAGCAGGTACGCTAGCGGTTGTAGCACAGATACGCAGTATTTT
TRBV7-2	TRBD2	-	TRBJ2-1	CASSGRGGDEQFF	TGTGCCAGCAGCGGGCGGGGGGGCGATGAGCAGTTCTTC
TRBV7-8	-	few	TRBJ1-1	CASSLEAWREFEAFF	TGTGCCAGCAGCTTAGAAGCTTGGAGGGAATTTGAAGCTTTCTTT
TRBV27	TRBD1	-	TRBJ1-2	CASSRRQGGYGYTF	TGTGCCAGCAGCCGTAGACAGGGAGGCTATGGCTACACCTTC
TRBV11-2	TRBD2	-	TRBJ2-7	CASSLTSGGDPYEQYF	TGTGCCAGCAGCTTAACTAGCGGGGGGGACCCCTACGAGCAGTACTTC
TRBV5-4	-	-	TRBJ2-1	CASSHQNGGDSNEQFF	TGTGCCAGCAGCCACCAAAATGGAGGGGATTCCAATGAGCAGTTCTTC
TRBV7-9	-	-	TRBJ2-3	CASSSNKGHRYVNTQYF	TGTGCCAGCAGCTCAAATAAGGGACACAGATACGTCAATACGCAGTATTTT
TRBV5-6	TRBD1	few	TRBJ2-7	CASSAPSDRLFYEQYF	TGTGCCAGCAGCGCCCCTTCGGACAGGTTGTTCTACGAGCAGTACTTC
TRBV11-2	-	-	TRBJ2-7	CASSLWRGPYEQYF	TGTGCCAGCAGCTTGTGGCGGGGACCCTACGAGCAGTACTTC
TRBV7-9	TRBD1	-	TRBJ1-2	CASSRGQGYGYTF	TGTGCCAGCAGCAGGGGGCAGGGCTATGGCTACACCTTC
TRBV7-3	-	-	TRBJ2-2	CASSPGLTGELFF	TGTGCCAGCAGCCCGGGACTGACCGGGGAGCTGTTTTTT
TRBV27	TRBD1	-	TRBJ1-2	CASSLWGRDRGTNYGYTF	TGTGCCAGCAGTTTATGGGGGCGGGACAGGGGAACCAACTATGGCTACACCTTC
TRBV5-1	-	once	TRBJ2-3	CASSSGGTDTQYF	TGCGCCAGCAGCTCGGGAGGCACAGATACGCAGTATTTT
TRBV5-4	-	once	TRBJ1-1	CASSTRTEEFEAFF	TGTGCCAGCAGCACCCGGACAGAGGAATTTGAAGCTTTCTTT
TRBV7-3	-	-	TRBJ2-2	CASSLLAVFTGELFF	TGTGCCAGCAGCTTACTGGCGGTATTCACCGGGGAGCTGTTTTTT
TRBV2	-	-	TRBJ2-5	CASSLGTFQETQYF	TGTGCCAGCAGCCTCGGGACTTTCCAAGAGACCCAGTACTTC
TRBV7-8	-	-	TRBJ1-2	CASSLLQGFAYGYTF	TGTGCCAGCAGCTTATTACAGGGTTTCGCCTATGGCTACACCTTC
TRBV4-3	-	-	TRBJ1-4	CASSQGSPGGQRSTNEKLFF	TGCGCCAGCAGCCAAGGCTCTCCCGGGGGGCAGAGATCAACTAATGAAAAACTGTTTTTT
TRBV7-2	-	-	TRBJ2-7	CASSSGQLVAEQYF	TGTGCCAGCAGCAGCGGACAGTTAGTTGCCGAGCAGTACTTC
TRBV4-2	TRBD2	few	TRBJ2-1	CASSHAGTSPYEQFF	TGTGCCAGCAGCCATGCCGGGACTAGCCCCTATGAGCAGTTCTTC
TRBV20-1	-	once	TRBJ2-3	CSASKDTQYF	TGCAGTGCTAGCAAAGATACGCAGTATTTT
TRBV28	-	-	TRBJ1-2	CASSLLGTANGYTF	TGTGCCAGCAGTTTACTTGGAACAGCAAATGGCTACACCTTC
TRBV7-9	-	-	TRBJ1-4	CASSFFRQQDLGEKLFF	TGTGCCAGCAGCTTTTTCCGACAACAGGATTTGGGTGAAAAACTGTTTTTT
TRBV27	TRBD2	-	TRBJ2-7	CASSVFGGSSYEQYF	TGTGCCAGCAGCGTTTTCGGGGGGAGCTCCTACGAGCAGTACTTC
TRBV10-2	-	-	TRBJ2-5	CASSQPGPFPKGETQYF	TGCGCCAGCAGCCAACCCGGACCCTTCCCCAAGGGGGAGACCCAGTACTTC
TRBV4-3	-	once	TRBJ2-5	CASSPLAVGDGTQYF	TGCGCCAGCAGCCCCCTTGCGGTAGGGGATGGGACCCAGTACTTC
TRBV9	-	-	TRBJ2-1	CASSPRGGAYNEQFF	TGTGCCAGCAGCCCCCGGGGCGGGGCCTACAATGAGCAGTTCTTC
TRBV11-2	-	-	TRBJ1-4	CASSPEGTNEKLFF	TGTGCCAGCAGCCCAGAGGGAACTAATGAAAAACTGTTTTTT
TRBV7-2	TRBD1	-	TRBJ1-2	CASSSGGFYGYTF	TGTGCCAGCAGCTCAGGGGGCTTTTATGGCTACACCTTC
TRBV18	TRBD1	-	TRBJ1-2	CASSANPGGSNYGYTF	TGTGCCAGCTCAGCCAACCCAGGGGGCTCTAACTATGGCTACACCTTC
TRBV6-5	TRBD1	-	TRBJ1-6	CASSYSGTGGSPLHF	TGTGCCAGCAGTTACTCAGGGACAGGGGGCTCACCCCTCCACTTT
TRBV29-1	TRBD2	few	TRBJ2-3	CSCTRTGGLTDTQYF	TGCAGCTGCACCAGGACGGGGGGTTTAACAGATACGCAGTATTTT
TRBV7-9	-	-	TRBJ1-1	CASSYDRNTEAFF	TGTGCCAGCAGCTACGACAGGAACACTGAAGCTTTCTTT
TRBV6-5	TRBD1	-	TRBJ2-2	CASSYSGTGSTGELFF	TGTGCCAGCAGTTACTCGGGGACAGGGTCCACCGGGGAGCTGTTTTTT
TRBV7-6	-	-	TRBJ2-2	CASSLFGSTGELFF	TGTGCCAGCAGCTTATTTGGGAGCACCGGGGAGCTGTTTTTT
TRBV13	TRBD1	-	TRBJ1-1	CASSPGQGAPPTEAFF	TGTGCCAGCAGCCCCGGACAGGGGGCGCCGCCAACTGAAGCTTTCTTT
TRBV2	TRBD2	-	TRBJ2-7	CASSRPERGNYEQYF	TGTGCCAGCAGTAGACCGGAGCGGGGTAACTACGAGCAGTACTTC
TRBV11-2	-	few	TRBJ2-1	CASSFIRGRGEQFF	TGTGCCAGCAGCTTTATCCGGGGCCGGGGGGAGCAGTTCTTC
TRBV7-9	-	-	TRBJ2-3	CASGLRGSADTQYF	TGTGCCAGCGGACTACGGGGATCCGCAGATACGCAGTATTTT
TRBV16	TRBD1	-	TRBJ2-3	CASSQSWTGDLLDTDTQYF	TGTGCCAGCAGCCAATCATGGACAGGGGACCTCCTTGACACAGATACGCAGTATTTT
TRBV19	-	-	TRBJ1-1	CASLRGSEAFF	TGTGCCTCCCTCAGGGGATCTGAAGCTTTCTTT
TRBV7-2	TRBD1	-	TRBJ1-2	CASSRDRDVWNYGYTF	TGTGCCAGCAGTCGAGACAGGGATGTTTGGAACTATGGCTACACCTTC
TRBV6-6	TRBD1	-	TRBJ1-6	CASRPIGTGGSPLHF	TGTGCCAGCAGGCCAATCGGGACAGGGGGTTCACCCCTCCACTTT